Presented here are 29 T cell receptor beta chains from one specimen sequenced in a study of blood T cells in healthy people across ages. With a J-beta primer mix and a sample-barcoded 5' primer, a second PCR ran 7 to 11 cycles. TCRdb re-called the 5' RACE reads with MiXCR, one entry per CDR3 protein. Of 1.5 million or so distinct CDR3 sequences in the sample, around two fifths were seen once. The sequenced sample consisted of blood. The source of these receptors is a woman between 18 and 29 years old in good health.

This chain uses TRBV28 with TRBJ1-2, with no clear D. CDR3 length: 16 residues. The germline V gene encodes CDR1 MDHEN and CDR2 SYDVKM. V shed 3 bases and J shed 6 bases, with 20 bases lying between them. In DNA form, the CDR3 reads TGTGCCAGCAGTTTGCCCCACATGGTAAACAAGGATGGCTACACCTTC. Protein product: CASSLPHMVNKDGYTF.

The J gene is TRBJ1-5, the V gene TRBV27; D unclear. The V end lost 5 bases, the J end lost 1 base, and 12 bases lay between the germline ends. Per the germline V gene, CDR1 is MNHEY and CDR2 is SMNVEV (reference sequence). This CDR3 spans 15 amino acids. DNA of the CDR3: TGTGCCAGCAGTCAACTACCGGGCAGCAATCAGCCCCAGCATTTT. Amino acid sequence: CASSQLPGSNQPQHF.

A few counts support this clonotype. The genes are TRBV5-1 and TRBJ1-6, with D uncertain. In germline, CDR1 is SGHRS, CDR2 YFSETQ. The V end was cut by 6 bases, the J end by 3 bases, with 10 bases between. The CDR3 consists of 14 residues. CDR3 bases: TGCGCCAGCACCGGGGATATCTATAATTCACCCCTCCACTTT. Its protein is CASTGDIYNSPLHF.

This clonotype was observed a few times. The V call is TRBV20-1, the J call TRBJ2-7; tentatively, D is TRBD1 (5 bases). Trimming shortened V by 0 bases and J by 4 bases, and 10 bases separated the two germline ends. The CDR3 length is 13 residues. Germline-derived CDR1 and CDR2 are DFQATT and SNEGSKA (reference sequence). CDR3 residues: CSARDDSGYEQYF. The CDR3 coding sequence is TGCAGTGCTAGAGATGACAGTGGGTACGAGCAGTACTTC.

V gene TRBV6-1 combines with J gene TRBJ2-1; no clear D. Germline CDR1 is MNHNS and CDR2 is SASEGT. The CDR3 length is 14 residues. Trimming pared 3 bases from V and 3 bases from J, leaving 9 bases between. In DNA form, the CDR3 reads TGTGCCAGCAGTGATGGCCCGAACTACAATGAGCAGTTCTTC. Protein: CASSDGPNYNEQFF.

Here the CDR3 DNA reads TGTGCCAGCAGCGTAGGGAGGGGCGGTGAAAAACTGTTTTTT. As protein: CASSVGRGGEKLFF. This chain connects TRBV9 to TRBJ1-4; D might be TRBD1 (5 bases). Between the trimmed V and J ends, which lost 0 bases and 7 bases, there was a span of 10 bases. CDR1 is SGDLS, CDR2 YYNGEE, per germline. The CDR3 loop spans 14 amino acids.

Comments on this clonotype: Likely a read error: the CDR3 ends without its conserved phenylalanine or tryptophan. The gene calls are TRBV12-3 or TRBV12-4 and TRBJ2-3; 9 bases match TRBD2. The V segment lost 6 bases and the J segment 7 bases; nucleotides outside the gene matches: 11. The CDR3 contains 15 residues. CDR3 DNA sequence: TGTGCCAGCAGCCCCCTTAGCGGGAGACCACATACGCAGTATTCT. It translates to CASSPLSGRPHTQYS.

This clonotype turned up a few times. The rearrangement joins TRBV21-1 to TRBJ2-1; the D call of TRBD2 is as the table states it, not checked on the DNA. TRBV21-1 has pseudogene status. The CDR3 contains 19 residues. CDR3 in DNA: TGTGCCAGCAGCAAATATGGGACTGGTAGCGGAGGTTGTGGGTCGGAGCAGTTCTTC. It encodes CASSKYGTGSGGCGSEQFF.

The gene calls are TRBV5-6 and TRBJ1-4; a possible D gene is TRBD1 (5 bases). This CDR3 has 15 amino acids. V was clipped by 4 bases and J by 5 bases, with 15 bases between them. The germline V gene has CDR1 SGHDT and CDR2 YYEEEE. DNA for the CDR3: TGTGCCAGCAGCGCCGTGGGGGAGGGGAATGAAAAACTGTTTTTT. It translates to CASSAVGEGNEKLFF.

The chain has TRBV19 and TRBJ1-1; weak D call: TRBD1 (6 bases). The CDR3 consists of 14 residues. Trimming took 1 base from V and 0 from J, leaving 6 bases between them. Germline-derived CDR1 and CDR2 are LNHDA and SQIVND (reference sequence). CDR3 nucleotides: TGTGCCAGTAGTATAGGACAGGTGAACACTGAAGCTTTCTTT. Translating it yields CASSIGQVNTEAFF.

The chain carries TRBV12-3 or TRBV12-4 and TRBJ1-1, with 7 bases lining up with TRBD1. This CDR3 has 14 residues. V lost 6 bases, J lost 1 base, and 5 bases stayed unmatched. The CDR3 region is CASRARTGNTEAFF. The CDR3 DNA reads as TGTGCCAGCAGAGCGAGGACAGGGAACACTGAAGCTTTCTTT.

The chain combines TRBV7-2 with TRBJ2-7; D gene uncertain. V was pared by 1 base and J by 7 bases, with 11 bases between. Per the germline V gene, CDR1 is SGHTA and CDR2 is FQGNSA. The CDR3 has 13 amino acids. The CDR3 sequence: CASSLVQQNEQYF. CDR3 DNA: TGTGCCAGCAGCTTAGTACAGCAAAATGAGCAGTACTTC.

The chain recombines TRBV9 with TRBJ1-4; D ambiguous. Looked up from germline, CDR1 is SGDLS and CDR2 is YYNGEE. Deletions cut 0 bases from V and 8 bases from J, with 11 bases between. This CDR3 has 14 amino acids. Here the CDR3 reads CASSVGTKGEKLFF. The CDR3 DNA reads TGTGCCAGCAGCGTAGGTACAAAGGGCGAAAAACTGTTTTTT. Complete variable domain (other parts from reference TRBV9 and TRBJ1-4): DSGVTQTPKHLITATGQRVTLRCSPRSGDLSVYWYQQSLDQGLQFLIQYYNGEERAKGNILERFSAQQFPDLHSELNLSSLELGDSALYFCASSVGTKGEKLFFGSGTQLSVL.

The V gene is TRBV2, the J gene TRBJ1-2; 10 nucleotides align to TRBD1. The CDR3 is 13 amino acids. CDR1 and CDR2 from the germline V gene are SNHLY and FYNNEI. The V segment lost 8 bases and the J segment 9 bases; nucleotides outside the gene matches: 9. The CDR3 coding sequence is TGTGCCAGCGTCCGGGACAGGGGAAATCGCTACACCTTC. Residues: CASVRDRGNRYTF.

The chain recombines TRBV28 with TRBJ2-1; 10 positions agree with TRBD2. Looked up from germline, CDR1 is MDHEN and CDR2 is SYDVKM. V dropped 10 bases and J dropped 5; count of bases not matched to a gene: 8. The CDR3 is made up of 14 amino acids. CDR3 region: CATISGGPNNEQFF. The CDR3, as DNA: TGTGCCACAATTAGCGGGGGGCCAAACAATGAGCAGTTCTTC.

The table lists this clonotype with a few counts. The chain recombines TRBV7-2 with TRBJ2-5, with 11 bases lining up with TRBD2. J was trimmed by 4 bases and V by 3 bases; bases with no gene match: 4. Germline V gives CDR1 SGHTA, CDR2 FQGNSA. This CDR3 comprises 15 residues. Written as DNA, the CDR3 is TGTGCCAGCAGCTTTAGCGGGGGGGCCCCAGAGACCCAGTACTTC. Translation gives CASSFSGGAPETQYF. Looking up the rest from reference TRBV7-2 and TRBJ2-5 gives the full variable domain: GAGVSQSPSNKVTEKGKDVELRCDPISGHTALYWYRQSLGQGLEFLIYFQGNSAPDKSGLPSDRFSAERTGGSVSTLTIQRTQQEDSAVYLCASSFSGGAPETQYFGPGTRLLVL.

The sample holds many counts of this clonotype. The chain combines TRBV20-1 with TRBJ2-3; D uncertain. The ends were cut back, 6 bases at V and 6 bases at J, with 7 bases in the middle. The CDR3 consists of 10 residues. Germline CDR1 reads DFQATT; CDR2 reads SNEGSKA (reference sequence). This CDR3 reads CSASQDTQYF. The CDR3 coding sequence is TGCAGTGCAAGTCAGGATACGCAGTATTTT.

The chain has TRBV28 and TRBJ2-7, with 8 bases identical to TRBD1. V trimming: 6 bases; J trimming: 1 base; junction bases outside the gene matches: 11. CDR1 and CDR2 (germline): MDHEN, SYDVKM. This CDR3 has 16 amino acids. DNA of the CDR3: TGTGCCAGCAGACGCACAGGGGGAAAGGGATCCTACGAGCAGTACTTC. Translated: CASRRTGGKGSYEQYF.

This clonotype has a handful of counts. A junction end diverges from the germline sequence, so it may reflect a read error. The rearrangement uses TRBV6-5 and TRBJ2-7; D possibly matches TRBD1 or TRBD2 (5 bases each). Germline CDR1 MNHEY, CDR2 SVGAGI. The CDR3 runs to 14 residues. CDR3 nucleotide sequence: TGTGCCAGTAGTTACGGGACCGAATCCTACGAGCAGTACTTC. Its protein is CASSYGTESYEQYF.

The sample holds a few counts of this clonotype. This chain connects TRBV27 to TRBJ2-7; TRBD1 matches at 10 bases. The CDR3 is made up of 15 amino acids. Germline CDR1 MNHEY, CDR2 SMNVEV (reference sequence). J gave up 2 bases and V 2 bases, and 3 bases lay outside the gene matches. CDR3 nucleotide sequence: TGTGCCAGCAGTTTAGGGGGACAGGGGACCTACGAGCAGTACTTC. Translation: CASSLGGQGTYEQYF.

This sequence joins TRBV15 and TRBJ1-2; TRBD1 matches 7 bases. Trimming took 1 base from V and 4 from J; bases not matched to a gene: 12. Germline V lookup: CDR1 LNHNV, CDR2 YYDKDF (reference sequence). This CDR3 is built from 17 residues. The CDR3 region is CATSRVPTGEWGYGYTF. The CDR3, as DNA: TGTGCCACCAGCAGAGTTCCCACAGGGGAGTGGGGCTATGGCTACACCTTC.

The genes are TRBV6-6 and TRBJ2-3, with D possibly matching TRBD2 (6 bases). The length of the CDR3 is 14 residues. V lost 5 bases and J lost 5, with 14 bases in between. The germline CDR1 and CDR2 sequences are MNHNY and SVGAGI (reference sequence). The CDR3 coding sequence is TGTGCCAGCAGTCCGGACTATCGGGGAGATACGCAGTATTTT. Protein: CASSPDYRGDTQYF.

The chain joins TRBV7-3 to TRBJ2-1; tentative D call: TRBD1 (5 bases). Germline CDR1 and CDR2: SGHTA and FQGTGA. The V end was cut by 6 bases, the J end by 3 bases, with 15 bases between. The CDR3 consists of 15 residues. CDR3 sequence: CASRVDNLVYNEQFF. CDR3 nucleotides: TGTGCCAGCAGGGTGGACAACCTCGTCTACAATGAGCAGTTCTTC.

This clonotype came up a few times. This chain connects TRBV7-2 to TRBJ1-2; a possible D gene is TRBD1 (5 bases). CDR1 and CDR2 from the germline V gene are SGHTA and FQGNSA. This CDR3 is built from 15 residues. V was shortened by 1 base and J by 4 bases, with 13 bases between the two germline ends. CDR3 region: CASSLESGQGYGYTF. The DNA of the CDR3 is TGTGCCAGCAGCTTAGAAAGCGGCCAGGGCTATGGCTACACCTTC.

CDR3 DNA sequence: TGTGCCACCAGCAGAAGAGTGGGCCTGGACACTGAAGCTTTCTTT. Protein product: CATSRRVGLDTEAFF. This chain links TRBV15 with TRBJ1-1; D uncertain. The CDR3 sequence is 15 residues long. V gave up 2 bases and J gave up 3 bases, with 13 bases separating them. CDR1 is LNHNV, CDR2 YYDKDF, per germline (reference sequence).

This clonotype was picked up a small number of times. The gene calls are TRBV6-5 and TRBJ2-3; 8 positions agree with TRBD2. The CDR3 covers 12 residues. V was clipped by 6 bases and J by 7 bases; unmatched bases: 3. Germline V gene lookup returns CDR1 MNHEY and CDR2 SVGAGI. The CDR3 here is CASSGGGHTQYF. CDR3 nucleotides: TGTGCCAGCAGCGGGGGGGGCCATACGCAGTATTTT.

The chain recombines TRBV3-1 with TRBJ1-2; D gene uncertain. Germline loops: CDR1 LGHDT, CDR2 YNNKEL (reference sequence). The germline V and J ends were trimmed by 4 bases and 8 bases, with 20 bases remaining between them. CDR3 length: 15 amino acids. The CDR3 bases are TGTGCCAGCAGCCCAAGGCCGACTCATCTCTACGGCTACACCTTC. It specifies CASSPRPTHLYGYTF.

This clonotype came up many times. V and J are TRBV5-5 and TRBJ2-1, with 7 nucleotides matching TRBD2. The junction had 5 bases not matched to a gene; V was cut back by 2 bases and J by 3 bases. The germline CDR1 and CDR2 sequences are SGHKS and YYEKEE (reference sequence). The CDR3 spans 15 residues. The CDR3 spells CASSLRGGGYNEQFF. In DNA, the CDR3 is TGTGCCAGCAGCTTAAGAGGCGGGGGCTACAATGAGCAGTTCTTC.

The gene calls are TRBV5-6 and TRBJ2-7; possibly TRBD1 for D (6 bases). Germline V CDR1 and CDR2: SGHDT, YYEEEE. The V gene lost 4 bases and the J gene lost 7 bases, with 27 bases spanning the gap. There are 17 residues in the CDR3. The CDR3 is CASSPRGSGALYNEQYF. The CDR3, as DNA: TGTGCCAGCAGCCCGAGAGGTTCAGGGGCCCTGTACAATGAGCAGTACTTC.